This T cell receptor (beta chain) was recorded in a study of shared clonotypes between healthy human individuals. Sequencing was at deep level. The repertoire was sequenced with immunoSEQ multiplex PCR; TCRdb's copy has only in-frame clones and lacks some. Among around 1,000,000 clones listed, 60% to 80% were seen once. Nashville, Tennessee was home to all donors, each a Caucasian adult. The CDR3 is 14 residues long. The V segment lost 6 bases and the J segment 6 bases; nucleotides outside the gene matches: 4. CDR1 and CDR2 (germline): SGHRS, YFSETQ. The material sequenced was memory CD4+ T cells from PBMCs. The sample's subset: CD45RA-negative fraction. This sequence joins TRBV5-1 and TRBJ2-1, with 12 bases that match TRBD1. This clonotype was sampled from a man younger than 35 in good health. Some clones in this sample may be carry-over from other donors' samples. The CDR3 DNA is TGCGCCAGCAAAGGGACAGGGGGCACCAATGAGCAGTTCTTC. This translates into CASKGTGGTNEQFF.